This entry lists 21 T cell receptor beta chains sequenced from one sample in a study of identical twins (TCRdb year 2016). The library was obtained by 5' RACE. The sequencer was an Illumina HiSeq 2000. TCRdb reprocessed the public reads (quality trimming at Q25 with fastp, clone calling with MiXCR) and kept in-frame beta chains. CDR3 protein duplicates are merged, each entry listing the most common genes and DNA. The sample yields approximately 1.8 million distinct CDR3 sequences; roughly a third were counted once. The biggest ten clones account for 0.25% to 0.3% of the sample. The sequencing input was cord blood. The receptors derive from a newborn girl in good health.

V is TRBV10-3 and J is TRBJ2-3, with TRBD2 matching over 12 bases. Germline V gene data show CDR1 as ENHRY and CDR2 as SYGVKD. The CDR3 runs to 18 residues. V dropped 3 bases and J dropped 0; count of bases not matched to a gene: 7. The CDR3 spells CAISEGLAGRTSTDTQYF. The CDR3 DNA reads as TGTGCCATCAGTGAAGGACTAGCGGGGAGAACTAGCACAGATACGCAGTATTTT.

This clonotype came up many times. DNA for the CDR3: TGTGCCAGCAGCCAAAAATCCCGGGACAGCTATGGCTACACCTTC. Protein: CASSQKSRDSYGYTF. This chain connects TRBV4-2 to TRBJ1-2; 7 bases agree with TRBD1. Germline CDR1 LGHNA, CDR2 YNFKEQ. This CDR3 contains 15 residues. V shed 2 bases, J shed 4 bases, and the junction held 7 bases outside the gene matches.

This clonotype was seen a handful of times. This rearrangement joins TRBV7-2 to TRBJ2-7; D is uncertain. Per the germline V gene, CDR1 is SGHTA and CDR2 is FQGNSA. Trimming stripped 5 bases from V and 2 bases from J, with 10 bases between. The CDR3 sequence is 13 residues long. DNA for the CDR3: TGTGCCAGCAGCCCATCCCCGGCCTACGAGCAGTACTTC. Its protein is CASSPSPAYEQYF.

This chain uses TRBV7-8 with TRBJ2-1; D perhaps matches TRBD1 (5 bases). The CDR3 is made up of 13 amino acids. The germline CDR1 and CDR2 sequences are SGHVS and FQNEAQ. V lost 3 bases, J lost 8 bases, and 11 bases lay in between. CDR3 bases: TGTGCCAGCAGCTTCGACAGCGTGGATGAGCAGTTCTTC. Encoded protein: CASSFDSVDEQFF.

This clonotype was counted only a few times. V usage is TRBV27 and J usage is TRBJ2-5; 9 positions agree with TRBD1. This CDR3 contains 20 residues. Unmatched junction bases numbered 24, after V lost 5 bases and J lost 5 bases. Germline CDR1 is MNHEY and CDR2 is SMNVEV (reference sequence). The CDR3 sequence is CASSLTHGQGIGQERETQYF. CDR3 nucleotides: TGTGCCAGCAGTCTGACCCACGGACAGGGGATTGGGCAAGAGCGTGAGACCCAGTACTTC.

The chain combines TRBV12-3 or TRBV12-4 with TRBJ1-1, with 8 bases lining up with TRBD1. The ends lost 2 bases at V and 1 base at J; junction bases unmatched: 9. The CDR3 totals 17 residues. The CDR3 sequence is CASSLRLRQGANTEAFF. The CDR3 DNA reads TGTGCCAGCAGTTTACGCCTCCGCCAGGGGGCGAACACTGAAGCTTTCTTT.

The V and J genes are TRBV12-3 or TRBV12-4 and TRBJ1-1; D uncertain. This CDR3 contains 14 residues. The V gene lost 6 bases and the J gene lost 1 base, with 12 bases spanning the gap. CDR3 DNA: TGTGCCAGCAGCCAACGTGAGTGGAACACTGAAGCTTTCTTT. Amino acid sequence: CASSQREWNTEAFF.

This clonotype was seen a few times. V and J are TRBV27 and TRBJ2-7; TRBD1 matches at 7 bases. The CDR3 extends over 14 amino acids. J gave up 4 bases and V 4 bases, and 7 bases lay outside the gene matches. The germline gives CDR1 MNHEY, CDR2 SMNVEV (reference sequence). The CDR3 sequence is CASSSSAQGYEQYF. The CDR3 DNA reads as TGTGCCAGCAGTTCATCGGCACAGGGGTACGAGCAGTACTTC.

The chain links TRBV29-1 to TRBJ2-3; 16 bases agree with TRBD2. Germline assignment: CDR1 SQVTM and CDR2 ANQGSEA. The ends lost 6 bases at V and 0 bases at J; junction bases unmatched: 6. The CDR3 length is 17 residues. The CDR3 sequence is CSVVGLAGGTSTDTQYF. Written as DNA, the CDR3 is TGCAGCGTGGTGGGACTAGCGGGAGGGACTAGCACAGATACGCAGTATTTT.

The sample holds a few counts of this clonotype. Here the CDR3 DNA reads TGTGCCAGCAGCCTTGGTCATGAAAGCGGGATCGAGCAGTACTTC. It encodes CASSLGHESGIEQYF. This chain uses TRBV3-1 with TRBJ2-7; TRBD2 matches at 7 bases. V lost 4 bases to trimming and J lost 6 bases; unmatched junction nucleotides: 12. Germline V gene lookup returns CDR1 LGHDT and CDR2 YNNKEL (reference sequence). The CDR3 totals 15 residues.

As for this clonotype: Since a much larger clone is just one base distant, this may be a read error. This chain connects TRBV27 to TRBJ2-7; possibly TRBD1 for D (6 bases). This CDR3 has 13 residues. The germline V gene encodes CDR1 MNHEY and CDR2 SMNVEV (reference sequence). CDR3 sequence: CASSSGVPYGQYF. The CDR3 DNA follows: TGTGCCAGCAGTTCAGGGGTTCCCTACGGGCAGTACTTC.

V gene TRBV7-2 combines with J gene TRBJ2-1; 12 nucleotides agree with TRBD2. CDR1 is SGHTA, CDR2 FQGNSA, per germline. V shed 4 bases and J 5 bases; nucleotides not matched to a gene: 9. The CDR3 is 17 amino acids. CDR3 coding DNA: TGTGCCAGCAGCTACCCTTTACTAGCGGGGGGACACAATGAGCAGTTCTTC. Protein: CASSYPLLAGGHNEQFF.

The V call is TRBV12-3 or TRBV12-4, the J call TRBJ2-3; 7 bases align to TRBD2. There are 15 residues in the CDR3. Trimming cost V 4 bases and J 2 bases; bases outside gene matches: 6. In DNA form, the CDR3 reads TGTGCCAGCAGTTCGGAGGCGGGAGCCACAGATACGCAGTATTTT. Protein: CASSSEAGATDTQYF.

The gene calls are TRBV12-3 or TRBV12-4 and TRBJ2-5; D ambiguous. The J call is uncertain, as TRBJ2-7 better fits the DNA end. The CDR3 consists of 13 residues. CDR3 residues: CASTSGPPYEQYF. CDR3 DNA: TGTGCCAGCACCTCCGGGCCTCCCTACGAGCAGTACTTC.

The J gene is TRBJ2-1, the V gene TRBV25-1, with 8 nucleotides matching TRBD1. The CDR3 length is 15 residues. V shed 7 bases, J shed 4 bases, and the junction held 9 bases outside the gene matches. Looked up from germline, CDR1 is MGHDK and CDR2 is SYGVNS. The CDR3 DNA reads TGTGCCAGCATGGACGCAGGGGGCGAATACAATGAGCAGTTCTTC. Amino acids: CASMDAGGEYNEQFF.

This clonotype was observed once. The chain is built from TRBV6-4 and TRBJ1-1; tentative D call: TRBD1 (5 bases). This CDR3 region has 14 residues. Germline CDR1 reads MRHNA; CDR2 reads SNTAGT. Deletions cut 6 bases from V and 1 base from J, with 12 bases between. CDR3: CASRRGSWNTEAFF. CDR3 bases: TGTGCCAGCAGGAGGGGTAGTTGGAACACTGAAGCTTTCTTT.

The chain has TRBV9 and TRBJ2-5; D uncertain. Germline CDR1 and CDR2: SGDLS and YYNGEE. The CDR3 runs to 14 residues. The ends were cut back, 0 bases at V and 3 bases at J, with 9 bases in the middle. The CDR3 DNA is TGTGCCAGCAGCGTAGGGCTGGACGAAGAGACCCAGTACTTC. Translated: CASSVGLDEETQYF. The full variable domain, rest sourced from reference TRBV9 and TRBJ2-5, is DSGVTQTPKHLITATGQRVTLRCSPRSGDLSVYWYQQSLDQGLQFLIQYYNGEERAKGNILERFSAQQFPDLHSELNLSSLELGDSALYFCASSVGLDEETQYFGPGTRLLVL.

This clonotype has a handful of counts. The V call is TRBV25-1, the J call TRBJ1-6; 7 bases match TRBD1. The CDR3 is 14 residues long. V dropped 5 bases and J dropped 7; count of bases not matched to a gene: 5. The germline V gene has CDR1 MGHDK and CDR2 SYGVNS. The CDR3 loop reads CASSRQGSNSPLHF. The CDR3 DNA reads TGTGCCAGCAGTCGACAGGGATCAAATTCACCCCTCCACTTT.

This clonotype was detected only a few times. The rearrangement links TRBV4-2 to TRBJ2-1, with 8 bases matching TRBD2. CDR1 is LGHNA and CDR2 is YNFKEQ in the germline V gene. The CDR3 totals 15 residues. Trimming at V came to 3 bases and at J to 2 bases, leaving 3 bases not matched to a gene. The CDR3 spells CASSHSSGAYNEQFF. The CDR3 bases are TGTGCCAGCAGCCACAGTAGCGGGGCCTACAATGAGCAGTTCTTC.

CDR3 sequence reads: CASLPNYGYTF. CDR3 coding DNA: TGTGCCAGCCTACCTAACTATGGCTACACCTTC. The chain links TRBV21-1 to TRBJ1-2. TRBV21-1 is termed a pseudogene. The CDR3 loop spans 11 amino acids.

This rearrangement joins TRBV20-1 to TRBJ2-3; D possibly matches TRBD1 or TRBD2 (6 bases each). V shed 0 bases and J shed 3 bases, with 10 bases lying between them. Germline V gene sequence: CDR1 DFQATT, CDR2 SNEGSKA (reference sequence). CDR3 length: 14 amino acids. In DNA, the CDR3 is TGCAGTGCTAGAGATCCGGGGGCAACAGATACGCAGTATTTT. It encodes CSARDPGATDTQYF.